This T cell receptor beta chain was obtained from a study of T cell responses to AZD1222 COVID-19 vaccine. Overall study: Samples with a second dose at about 4 or about 12 weeks were pooled together.

The assay was immunoSEQ multiplex PCR, and TCRdb's table has in-frame clones only and misses some. This sample yields some 94,000 clones, of which around nine tenths are seen a single time; about an eighth belongs to the top ten. This CDR3 contains 15 residues. In germline, CDR1 is MNHEY, CDR2 SMNVEV (reference sequence). Trimming pared 3 bases from V and 2 bases from J, leaving 11 bases between. The chain couples TRBV27 to TRBJ1-5, with D possibly matching TRBD1 (5 bases). This receptor was taken from an adult in good health. This sample comprised peripheral blood, obtained on day 0 of AZD1222 vaccination. The CDR3 DNA sequence: TGTGCCAGCAGTTTGTGGGGCTCGGGCAATCAGCCCCAGCATTTT. Translating gives CASSLWGSGNQPQHF.